A single sample is the source of the 7 T cell receptor beta chains below, sequenced in a study of glioma-infiltrating T cells. The iRepertoire nested amplicon-rescue multiplex PCR amplified TCR alpha and beta CDR3s from RNA. TCRdb reanalysed the multiplex PCR reads using MiXCR and keeps one entry per CDR3 protein. The sample has roughly 100,000 distinct CDR3 sequences; about 28% are singletons. The sample taken for sequencing was glioma tissue, nonneoplastic brain tissue, or PBMCs (not recorded which). These receptors were taken from a human donor with low-grade glioma or glioblastoma, undergoing nonglioma brain surgery, or in good health (not recorded which).

The sample holds many counts of this clonotype. The chain uses TRBV5-1 and TRBJ2-3; possibly TRBD1 or TRBD2 for D (5 bases each). V lost 4 bases and J 0 bases, leaving 12 bases between the germline ends. The germline V gene has CDR1 SGHRS and CDR2 YFSETQ. The CDR3 loop spans 15 amino acids. The CDR3 bases are TGCGCCAGCAGCCCCCGGGACCCGAGCACAGATACGCAGTATTTT. It specifies CASSPRDPSTDTQYF.

About this clonotype itself: Sequence at one end of the junction differs from germline and may be a read error. The chain links TRBV3-1 to TRBJ2-5, with 9 bases matching TRBD2. Germline values: CDR1 LGHDT, CDR2 YNNKEL (reference sequence). The CDR3 contains 15 residues. CDR3 nucleotide sequence: TGTGCCAGCAGCCGCGGCGGGGGGGCCGTAGAGACCCAGCACTTC. Translated, it gives CASSRGGGAVETQHF.

On this clonotype: Mismatch with germline at one junction end may stem from a read error. The V call is TRBV4-2, the J call TRBJ2-1; D remains ambiguous. This CDR3 contains 15 residues. Germline loops: CDR1 LGHNA, CDR2 YNFKEQ. Here the CDR3 DNA reads TGTTCCATCAGCCAACACTCTTTGTTTTACAATGAGCATTTCTTC. It yields the protein CSISQHSLFYNEHFF.

This clonotype was counted only a few times. The chain combines TRBV4-3 with TRBJ2-2; TRBD1 agrees at 11 bases. The V and J ends lost 4 bases and 7 bases, in that order; junction bases with no gene match: 5. This CDR3 has 15 residues. The V gene's germline CDR1 is LGHNA and CDR2 YSLEER. The CDR3 nucleotides read TGCGCCAGCAGCCCGGACAGGGGGCTGGACGGGGAGCTGTTTTTT. Protein: CASSPDRGLDGELFF.

This clonotype came up many times. This CDR3 is CASSNSNYGYTF. CDR3 nucleotides: TGTGCCAGCAGCAACTCGAACTATGGCTACACCTTC. This chain uses TRBV28 with TRBJ1-2; D ambiguous. V was clipped by 6 bases and J by 2 bases, with 7 bases between them. Germline V gene sequence: CDR1 MDHEN, CDR2 SYDVKM. The CDR3 totals 12 residues.

The chain couples TRBV7-9 to TRBJ2-3; tentative D call: TRBD2 (5 bases). Germline V gene sequence: CDR1 SEHNR, CDR2 FQNEAQ (reference sequence). CDR3 length equals 12 residues. V lost 8 bases and J 2 bases, leaving 8 bases between the germline ends. The DNA of the CDR3 is TGTGCCAGCGGGAGAGCCACAGATACGCAGTATTTT. This translates into CASGRATDTQYF.

The chain has TRBV7-2 and TRBJ2-7, with D perhaps TRBD1 (6 bases). V shed 8 bases and J shed 4 bases, with 12 bases lying between them. The CDR3 sequence is 12 residues long. The germline V gene encodes CDR1 SGHTA and CDR2 FQGNSA. CDR3 sequence reads: CASGTRLYEQYF. CDR3 DNA: TGTGCCAGCGGGACAAGGCTATACGAGCAGTACTTC.